These 31 T cell receptor beta chains came from one sample sequenced in a study of cytomegalovirus exposure and HLA in healthy donors (dated by TCRdb to 2016 to 2017). Preparation of the library involved the immunoSEQ multiplex PCR assay. For the multiplex PCR, a mixture combining 60 forward primers for TCR Vbeta segments and 13 reverse primers for TCR Jbeta segments was used. The table comes from immuneACCESS by way of TCRdb, which keeps in-frame sequences with V and J called. Part of the clones is missing from these tables; in studies checked, under half for an unresolved V gene and the rest for unknown reasons. Present in this sample are about 210,000 clones, about 81% of which were seen just once. Roughly 6% of the sample belongs to the ten largest clones. Sequenced input: PBMCs. Receptor source: a man aged 35 to 55 in good health and CMV-seropositive.

The chain joins TRBV7-8 to TRBJ2-7; TRBD2 is a possible D gene (6 bases). Germline CDR1 is SGHVS and CDR2 is FQNEAQ. V was shortened by 7 bases and J by 6 bases, with 16 bases between the two germline ends. This CDR3 comprises 13 residues. CDR3 residues: CASTSSDGVEQYF. The DNA of the CDR3 is TGTGCCAGCACCTCTAGCGACGGTGTCGAGCAGTACTTC.

The count of this clone is one. The chain is built from TRBV6-5 and TRBJ1-2; D gene unclear. This CDR3 has 14 residues. Trimming pared 5 bases from V and 4 bases from J, leaving 14 bases between. CDR1 is MNHEY, CDR2 SVGAGI, per germline. CDR3 in amino acids: CASSPFSVGYGYTF. CDR3 sequence (DNA): TGTGCCAGCAGTCCCTTTTCTGTCGGCTATGGCTACACCTTC.

This clone was seen a few times. The chain employs TRBV5-1 and TRBJ2-2; maybe TRBD1 (5 bases). The CDR3 extends over 14 amino acids. V lost 4 bases to trimming and J lost 6 bases, with 13 bases between them. CDR1 and CDR2 (germline): SGHRS, YFSETQ. The CDR3 DNA reads as TGCGCCAGCAGCCCAGTTGGGGCTGCCGGGGAGCTGTTTTTT. Its protein is CASSPVGAAGELFF.

This chain connects TRBV9 to TRBJ2-5; 7 positions agree with TRBD2. The V and J ends lost 1 base and 0 bases, in that order; junction bases with no gene match: 3. Germline V CDR1 and CDR2: SGDLS, YYNGEE. CDR3 length: 15 residues. CDR3 amino acids: CASSVLAENQETQYF. The CDR3 DNA is TGTGCCAGCAGCGTACTAGCGGAAAACCAAGAGACCCAGTACTTC.

For this clone: Other DNA sequences from this sample encode an identical CDR3 as well. This rearrangement joins TRBV5-6 to TRBJ2-7; 13 nucleotides agree with TRBD2. The V gene end was trimmed by 3 bases and the J gene end by 3 bases; junction bases not matched to a gene: 3. The CDR3 is 15 residues long. The germline V gene encodes CDR1 SGHDT and CDR2 YYEEEE. The chain's CDR3 is CASSSGLAGVYEQYV. DNA of the CDR3: TGTGCCAGCAGCTCCGGACTAGCGGGAGTCTACGAGCAGTACGTC.

V gene TRBV29-1 combines with J gene TRBJ2-3; TRBD2 agrees at 8 bases. The CDR3 is 18 amino acids. Germline V gene data show CDR1 as SQVTM and CDR2 as ANQGSEA. Unmatched junction bases numbered 17, after V lost 3 bases and J lost 3 bases. The CDR3 sequence: CSVDGVGSGAFRTDTQYF. As DNA, the CDR3 is TGCAGCGTTGATGGGGTGGGTAGCGGGGCTTTCAGGACAGATACGCAGTATTTT.

This clone was found once. The chain recombines TRBV11-3 with TRBJ1-5; TRBD1 aligns across 9 bases. This CDR3 comprises 15 residues. Looked up from germline, CDR1 is SGHNT and CDR2 is YENEEA. The V gene end was trimmed by 5 bases and the J gene end by 3 bases; junction bases not matched to a gene: 5. The CDR3 coding sequence is TGTGCCAGCAGCGGCGGGACAGGGCTCAATCAGCCCCAGCATTTT. The encoded protein is CASSGGTGLNQPQHF. Filled out from reference TRBV11-3 and TRBJ1-5, the complete variable domain reads EAGVVQSPRYKIIEKKQPVAFWCNPISGHNTLYWYLQNLGQGPELLIRYENEEAVDDSQLPKDRFSAERLKGVDSTLKIQPAELGDSAVYLCASSGGTGLNQPQHFGDGTRLSIL.

V usage is TRBV6-1 and J usage is TRBJ2-1, with 9 bases fitting TRBD1. Germline CDR1 and CDR2: MNHNS and SASEGT. J was trimmed by 8 bases and V by 4 bases; bases with no gene match: 12. The CDR3 is made up of 16 amino acids. The CDR3 DNA reads TGTGCCAGCAGTGCCTGGCCCGGGACAGGGAGGGATGAGCAGTTCTTC. The encoded protein is CASSAWPGTGRDEQFF.

The rearrangement uses TRBV18 and TRBJ1-1; 8 nucleotides line up with TRBD1. Germline-derived CDR1 and CDR2 are KGHSH and LQKENI. The CDR3 loop spans 14 amino acids. V shed 6 bases, J shed 0 bases, and the junction held 3 bases outside the gene matches. The CDR3 bases are TGTGCCAGCTCCCCGGGACAGGTGAACACTGAAGCTTTCTTT. Its protein is CASSPGQVNTEAFF.

This chain links TRBV5-1 with TRBJ2-7; weak D call: TRBD2 (5 bases). The CDR3 loop spans 15 amino acids. The V end lost 2 bases, the J end lost 0 bases, and 12 bases lay between the germline ends. CDR1 is SGHRS and CDR2 is YFSETQ in the germline V gene. The CDR3 nucleotides are TGCGCCAGCAGCTTAGGGCTAGCTGTCTCCTACGAGCAGTACTTC. Its translation: CASSLGLAVSYEQYF.

This chain connects TRBV18 to TRBJ2-7, with unresolved D. The length of the CDR3 is 14 residues. Trimming removed 0 bases from V and 2 bases from J, with 8 bases in between. From germline, CDR1 is KGHSH and CDR2 LQKENI. CDR3 nucleotides: TGTGCCAGCTCACCACCGGCGGCCGCCTACGAGCAGTACTTC. Its translation is CASSPPAAAYEQYF.

The count of this clone is one. This rearrangement joins TRBV27 to TRBJ2-7; TRBD1 agrees at 7 bases. Germline CDR1 and CDR2: MNHEY and SMNVEV (reference sequence). This CDR3 contains 17 residues. J lost 3 bases, V lost 6 bases, and 17 bases had no gene match. CDR3 sequence reads: CASSSIGSPGQYYEQYF. The CDR3 DNA follows: TGTGCCAGCAGCTCCATAGGGTCTCCGGGACAGTACTACGAGCAGTACTTC.

The rearrangement links TRBV6-5 to TRBJ2-7; a possible D gene is TRBD2 (5 bases). The V end was cut by 4 bases, the J end by 0 bases, with 10 bases between. Germline V gene sequence: CDR1 MNHEY, CDR2 SVGAGI. This CDR3 spans 14 amino acids. In DNA form, the CDR3 reads TGTGCCAGCAGTTCGAGGAGGAGCTCCTACGAGCAGTACGTC. Translating it yields CASSSRRSSYEQYV.

The chain carries TRBV11-2 and TRBJ2-4; D is possibly TRBD2 (6 bases). Germline CDR1 SGHAT, CDR2 FQNNGV. V lost 5 bases and J lost 10, with 18 bases in between. The length of the CDR3 is 14 residues. The CDR3 protein is CASSGGTGGRIQYF. As DNA, the CDR3 is TGTGCCAGCAGCGGAGGGACCGGAGGTCGTATTCAGTACTTC.

J is TRBJ1-5 and V is TRBV6-5, with D possibly being TRBD1 (6 bases). This CDR3 region has 14 residues. The V gene lost 4 bases and the J gene lost 3 bases, with 10 bases spanning the gap. Germline V gene sequence: CDR1 MNHEY, CDR2 SVGAGI. CDR3 in DNA: TGTGCCAGCAGTTTCCACAGGGCCAATCAGCCCCAGCATTTT. This sequence encodes CASSFHRANQPQHF.

The genes are TRBV6-5 and TRBJ1-6; D uncertain. Germline V gives CDR1 MNHEY, CDR2 SVGAGI. This CDR3 comprises 15 residues. Trimming stripped 6 bases from V and 6 bases from J, with 15 bases between. The CDR3 loop is CASRVEGGINSPLHF. The DNA of the CDR3 is TGTGCCAGCAGGGTAGAGGGAGGCATTAATTCACCCCTCCACTTT.

This chain links TRBV6-6 with TRBJ2-7; 10 positions agree with TRBD2. The CDR3 has 16 amino acids. V lost 6 bases and J lost 2; bases outside the gene matches: 10. Per germline, CDR1 MNHNY and CDR2 SVGAGI (reference sequence). The CDR3 DNA follows: TGTGCCAGCAGCTACAAAGCGGGAGGGCCGCCCTACGAGCAGTACTTC. Its translation is CASSYKAGGPPYEQYF.

This chain links TRBV5-1 with TRBJ2-2; possible D gene TRBD2, 6 bases. CDR3 size: 16 residues. Germline CDR1 reads SGHRS; CDR2 reads YFSETQ. Trimming shortened V by 1 base and J by 0 bases, and 10 bases separated the two germline ends. The CDR3 reads CASSLSGSANTGELFF. The CDR3 DNA follows: TGCGCCAGCAGCTTGTCCGGGAGCGCGAACACCGGGGAGCTGTTTTTT.

This chain uses TRBV30 with TRBJ1-5; 9 bases agree with TRBD1. Germline V lookup: CDR1 GTSNPN, CDR2 SVGIG (reference sequence). The CDR3 extends over 18 amino acids. V gave up 2 bases and J gave up 1 base; unmatched junction bases: 12. As DNA, the CDR3 is TGTGCCTGGAGTCGAGGGGACAGGGCCTTGATAAGCAATCAGCCCCAGCATTTT. Protein sequence: CAWSRGDRALISNQPQHF.

Only a few counts were recorded for this clone. V gene TRBV5-4 combines with J gene TRBJ2-2; D perhaps matches TRBD1 (5 bases). The V end lost 4 bases, the J end lost 5 bases, and 15 bases lay between the germline ends. From germline, CDR1 is SGHNT and CDR2 YYREEE (reference sequence). The CDR3 loop spans 15 amino acids. CDR3 sequence reads: CASSDVAGKTGELFF. In nucleotides, the CDR3 is TGTGCCAGCAGCGACGTGGCAGGGAAGACCGGGGAGCTGTTTTTT.

In its sample, this clone was seen once. The V call is TRBV6-5, the J call TRBJ2-7; 7 bases match TRBD1. Unmatched junction bases numbered 5, after V lost 6 bases and J lost 0 bases. The V gene's germline CDR1 is MNHEY and CDR2 SVGAGI. The CDR3 extends over 14 amino acids. In DNA form, the CDR3 reads TGTGCCAGCAGCCTGGGACAGAGCTCCTACGAGCAGTACTTC. Its translation: CASSLGQSSYEQYF.

This clone was seen only once. The genes are TRBV19 and TRBJ2-3; 11 nucleotides match TRBD2. J lost 2 bases, V lost 3 bases, and 7 bases had no gene match. Germline V gene sequence: CDR1 LNHDA, CDR2 SQIVND (reference sequence). The CDR3 extends over 17 amino acids. In nucleotides, the CDR3 is TGTGCCAGTAGTATCAGGGCTAGCGGGGGGTCCACAGATACGCAGTATTTT. Its protein is CASSIRASGGSTDTQYF.

This clone was seen a handful of times. The chain employs TRBV7-8 and TRBJ1-5, with D possibly being TRBD1 (6 bases). The CDR3 runs 14 residues. Trimming shortened V by 7 bases and J by 4 bases, and 14 bases separated the two germline ends. Germline V gives CDR1 SGHVS, CDR2 FQNEAQ. The CDR3 DNA reads as TGTGCCAGCACGCAGGGGTACCCTAATCAGCCCCAGCATTTT. It encodes CASTQGYPNQPQHF. Using reference TRBV7-8 and TRBJ1-5 for the parts outside the CDR3, the full variable domain is GAGVSQSPRYKVAKRGQDVALRCDPISGHVSLFWYQQALGQGPEFLTYFQNEAQLDKSGLPSDRFFAERPEGSVSTLKIQRTQQEDSAVYLCASTQGYPNQPQHFGDGTRLSIL.

The chain carries TRBV27 and TRBJ1-1; no reliable D call. The CDR3 totals 15 residues. Trimming stripped 2 bases from V and 6 bases from J, with 16 bases between. The V gene's germline CDR1 is MNHEY and CDR2 SMNVEV (reference sequence). This chain's CDR3 is CASSLDRQRRSEAFF. The DNA of the CDR3 is TGTGCCAGCAGTTTAGACCGCCAGAGGCGGTCTGAAGCTTTCTTT.

The chain combines TRBV6-5 with TRBJ2-7, with D possibly matching TRBD1 (5 bases). The germline CDR1 and CDR2 sequences are MNHEY and SVGAGI. V lost 7 bases and J lost 5, with 18 bases in between. The CDR3 sequence is 14 residues long. Here the CDR3 DNA reads TGTGCCAGCACCAGGATAGGGGTTGTAGACGAGCAGTACTTC. This sequence encodes CASTRIGVVDEQYF.

The chain has TRBV18 and TRBJ1-5; 8 positions agree with TRBD1. Trimming cost V 5 bases and J 3 bases; bases outside gene matches: 6. Germline assignment: CDR1 KGHSH and CDR2 LQKENI. This CDR3 is built from 15 residues. CDR3 sequence (DNA): TGTGCCAGCTCATCGGGACAGGTGCTCAATCAGCCCCAGCATTTT. Translating it yields CASSSGQVLNQPQHF.

The chain's CDR3 is CASSIAGWYTEAFF. CDR3 in DNA: TGTGCCAGTAGTATTGCAGGGTGGTACACTGAAGCTTTCTTT. J is TRBJ1-1 and V is TRBV19; TRBD1 is a possible D gene (5 bases). V was trimmed by 3 bases and J by 3 bases, leaving 11 bases between them. The CDR3 loop spans 14 amino acids. Germline V gene lookup returns CDR1 LNHDA and CDR2 SQIVND (reference sequence).

The chain couples TRBV6-5 to TRBJ1-2; the D gene is possibly TRBD1 (5 bases). The CDR3 totals 14 residues. CDR1 is MNHEY and CDR2 is SVGAGI in the germline V gene. Trimming stripped 6 bases from V and 4 bases from J, with 15 bases between. DNA of the CDR3: TGTGCCAGCAGACCACCAGGGCACGGCTATGGCTACACCTTC. This sequence encodes CASRPPGHGYGYTF.

The V and J genes are TRBV18 and TRBJ2-5; D perhaps matches TRBD1 (7 bases). The germline V gene has CDR1 KGHSH and CDR2 LQKENI. This CDR3 is 15 amino acids long. With 0 bases removed from V and 5 bases from J, the gap between germline ends came to 13 bases. The CDR3 nucleotides are TGTGCCAGCTCACCACCGGAGGGGGCCGGGGAGACCCAGTACTTC. This codes for CASSPPEGAGETQYF.

The rearrangement links TRBV29-1 to TRBJ2-1; 9 positions agree with TRBD1. The CDR3 covers 13 residues. Germline values: CDR1 SQVTM, CDR2 ANQGSEA. With V trimmed by 7 bases and J by 7 bases, 8 bases remained unmatched. The CDR3 region has the DNA TGCAGCGGCCGGGACAGGGCGAAAAATGAGCAGTTCTTC. It translates to CSGRDRAKNEQFF.

This rearrangement joins TRBV29-1 to TRBJ2-1; 8 bases are a match to TRBD2. V gave up 1 base and J gave up 7 bases; unmatched junction bases: 6. The CDR3 extends over 14 amino acids. Per the germline V gene, CDR1 is SQVTM and CDR2 is ANQGSEA. The CDR3, as DNA: TGCAGCGTTGAAGGGTCGGGAGGGCCAAATGAGCAGTTCTTC. Its translation: CSVEGSGGPNEQFF.